Presented here are 14 T cell receptor beta chains from one specimen sequenced in a study of human T cells and chemical hapten exposure listed by TCRdb under 2021. The library was generated by RACE. The sequencer listed for this sample is NextSeq 500. The public reads were reanalyzed by TCRdb: fastp trimming at Q25, MiXCR alignment, in-frame beta chains only. CDR3 protein duplicates are merged, each entry listing the most common genes and DNA. The sample has around 92,000 distinct CDR3 sequences on record, 10% to 11% of them singletons. The ten biggest clones cover approximately 3.4% of the sample. The time point tag for this specimen amounts to: pre-sensitization, week 0. This sample's treatment or condition label indicates: therapeutic diphenylcyclopropenone sensitization with weekly scalp DPC. The material was whole blood, obtained in connection with sensitization to the hapten diphenylcyclopropenone (DPC). Receptors were obtained from a woman aged 55 to 70 with alopecia areata. Some clones in this sample may be carry-over from other donors' samples.

The J gene is TRBJ2-5, the V gene TRBV6-5; 7 nucleotides line up with TRBD1. The CDR3 covers 14 residues. The V and J ends lost 0 bases and 4 bases, in that order; junction bases with no gene match: 2. The germline V gene encodes CDR1 MNHEY and CDR2 SVGAGI. CDR3 sequence (DNA): TGTGCCAGCAGTTACTCCCACAGGGGAGAGACCCAGTACTTC. Amino acid sequence: CASSYSHRGETQYF.

This clonotype was observed many times. This chain links TRBV12-3 or TRBV12-4 with TRBJ1-4, with D uncertain. The V end was cut by 3 bases, the J end by 0 bases, with 11 bases between. This CDR3 is 16 amino acids long. CDR3 sequence (DNA): TGTGCCAGCAGTTTGGATGCCACCCCAACTAATGAAAAACTGTTTTTT. Translated: CASSLDATPTNEKLFF.

In this sample, this clonotype turned up a few times. The gene calls are TRBV7-9 and TRBJ2-2, with TRBD1 matching 8 bases. The germline V gene encodes CDR1 SEHNR and CDR2 FQNEAQ (reference sequence). Trimming cost V 6 bases and J 7 bases; bases outside gene matches: 13. This CDR3 spans 16 amino acids. The CDR3 sequence: CASSQAIQGAGGELFF. The CDR3 nucleotides are TGTGCCAGCAGTCAAGCGATTCAGGGGGCTGGCGGGGAGCTGTTTTTT.

This clonotype was observed at least ten times. The V and J genes are TRBV3-1 and TRBJ1-1; maybe TRBD1 (5 bases). Germline V gene sequence: CDR1 LGHDT, CDR2 YNNKEL (reference sequence). V dropped 1 base and J dropped 0 bases, with 12 bases sitting between them. This CDR3 is built from 16 residues. CDR3: CASSQGGRRVNTEAFF. The CDR3 DNA is TGTGCCAGCAGCCAAGGGGGCAGGAGGGTGAACACTGAAGCTTTCTTT.

V usage is TRBV7-9 and J usage is TRBJ2-7, with TRBD1 matching over 9 bases. The CDR3 runs to 15 residues. CDR1 is SEHNR, CDR2 FQNEAQ, per germline (reference sequence). With V trimmed by 4 bases and J by 2 bases, 6 bases remained unmatched. DNA for the CDR3: TGTGCCAGCAGCTCGGGACAGGGCAACCCCTACGAGCAGTACTTC. Translating gives CASSSGQGNPYEQYF.

This chain links TRBV7-9 with TRBJ1-1; D is unresolved. V was trimmed by 2 bases and J by 4 bases, leaving 11 bases between them. In germline, CDR1 is SEHNR, CDR2 FQNEAQ (reference sequence). The CDR3 has 14 residues. The CDR3 nucleotides are TGTGCCAGCAGCTTATTCTTGGATGGCACTGAAGCTTTCTTT. It encodes CASSLFLDGTEAFF.

The chain carries TRBV5-1 and TRBJ2-3; TRBD1 matches at 10 bases. Germline loops: CDR1 SGHRS, CDR2 YFSETQ. The CDR3 has 15 amino acids. Germline trimming cut 4 bases from V and 4 bases from J; bases unmatched to any gene: 6. The CDR3 DNA follows: TGCGCCAGCAGCACGACAGGGGGCCGCGCAGATACGCAGTATTTT. It is translated as CASSTTGGRADTQYF.

This chain joins TRBV29-1 and TRBJ1-2; no clear D gene. Germline V gives CDR1 SQVTM, CDR2 ANQGSEA. Trimming removed 4 bases at V and 5 bases at J, with 8 bases between. The CDR3 length is 11 residues. The CDR3, as DNA: TGCAGCGTTGCGGGCTGGTATGGCTACACCTTC. Its translation: CSVAGWYGYTF.

The chain uses TRBV5-1 and TRBJ2-1, with unresolved D. Between the trimmed V and J ends, which lost 1 base and 8 bases, there was a span of 13 bases. Germline CDR1 SGHRS, CDR2 YFSETQ. This CDR3 comprises 14 residues. CDR3: CASSLSSGEDEQFF. The CDR3 DNA is TGCGCCAGCAGCTTGAGTTCCGGTGAGGATGAGCAGTTCTTC.

About this clonotype: The junction departs from germline at one end; a sequencing error may be responsible. This chain uses TRBV29-1 with TRBJ1-4; D possibly corresponds to TRBD1 (5 bases). Germline CDR1 SQVTM, CDR2 ANQGSEA. The CDR3 contains 12 residues. CDR3 coding DNA: TGCAGCGTTGAGGGCCCGGGGGAAAAACTGTCTTTT. Translated: CSVEGPGEKLSF. Together with reference TRBV29-1 and TRBJ1-4, the CDR3 gives the full variable domain: SAVISQKPSRDICQRGTSLTIQCQVDSQVTMMFWYRQQPGQSLTLIATANQGSEATYESGFVIDKFPISRPNLTFSTLTVSNMSPEDSSIYLCSVEGPGEKLSFGSGTQLSVL.

This clonotype was counted many times. This rearrangement joins TRBV6-1 to TRBJ2-4, with D possibly being TRBD1 or TRBD2 (5 bases each). Per germline, CDR1 MNHNS and CDR2 SASEGT. V was cut by 3 bases and J by 0 bases, with 12 bases left in between. The CDR3 covers 16 residues. In DNA, the CDR3 is TGTGCCAGCAGTGAGGCTACAGGAGGAGCCAAAAACATTCAGTACTTC. Translating gives CASSEATGGAKNIQYF.

This clonotype was found many times. The rearrangement uses TRBV30 and TRBJ2-2; 11 bases are a match to TRBD2. CDR1 and CDR2 from the germline V gene are GTSNPN and SVGIG (reference sequence). This CDR3 spans 15 amino acids. Trimming cost V 6 bases and J 7 bases; bases outside gene matches: 10. The CDR3 loop reads CACTLAGAGGGELFF. The DNA for the CDR3 is TGTGCCTGCACACTAGCGGGGGCTGGCGGCGGGGAGCTGTTTTTT.

This clonotype was picked up many times. This chain uses TRBV2 with TRBJ1-5, with D unresolved. V dropped 6 bases and J dropped 0 bases, with 9 bases sitting between them. CDR3 length: 14 amino acids. CDR1 SNHLY and CDR2 FYNNEI come from the germline V gene. As DNA, the CDR3 is TGTGCCAGCAGCCTAGATTATAGCAATCAGCCCCAGCATTTT. Protein sequence: CASSLDYSNQPQHF.

The sample holds many counts of this clonotype. The genes are TRBV7-2 and TRBJ2-5; 8 bases fit TRBD2. The CDR3 has 14 residues. The V and J ends lost 6 bases and 3 bases, in that order; junction bases with no gene match: 6. CDR1 and CDR2 from the germline V gene are SGHTA and FQGNSA. The CDR3: CASSRGGTKETQYF. DNA for the CDR3: TGTGCCAGCAGTCGCGGGGGGACTAAAGAGACCCAGTACTTC.